A single T cell receptor (beta chain) is shown here with its context. Its target is unknown. CD4+ T cells that had been cultured provided DNA sequenced with the Oncomine TCR Beta short-read assay. TCRdb re-derived calls from the PCR reads in MiXCR, one entry per CDR3 protein. The sample has some 22,000 distinct CDR3 sequences, 67% seen once. With 7 bases removed from V and 0 bases from J, the gap between germline ends came to 23 bases. Germline V gene data show CDR1 as SGHTA and CDR2 as FQGNSA. This CDR3 has 18 residues. The source of the sample is a study of vaccination and CD4 T cells after COVID-19. Study information: Overlapping SARS-CoV-2, HCoV-NL63, HCoV-OC43 and HCoV-229E spike peptides stimulated the cells. Control cultures received a CEFX pool, an HIV-1 Nef pool, or no peptide. Study-wide results and caveats: Convalescent patients showed a median 86.3% of reactive clones that were seen only post-vaccination.

Treatment indicated: roughly 10-day PBMC culture with coronavirus spike peptide pools or control peptides (ViraFEST assay). V gene TRBV7-2 combines with J gene TRBJ2-3; maybe TRBD2 (6 bases). The receptor comes from a human donor who received a COVID-19 vaccine. The sequencing here drew on CD4+ T cells from blood, cultured in vitro, taken after SARS-CoV-2 vaccination. The CDR3 here is CASTAGWGGDVSTDTQYF. The CDR3 region has the DNA TGTGCCAGCACCGCCGGGTGGGGCGGGGACGTAAGCACAGATACGCAGTATTTT.